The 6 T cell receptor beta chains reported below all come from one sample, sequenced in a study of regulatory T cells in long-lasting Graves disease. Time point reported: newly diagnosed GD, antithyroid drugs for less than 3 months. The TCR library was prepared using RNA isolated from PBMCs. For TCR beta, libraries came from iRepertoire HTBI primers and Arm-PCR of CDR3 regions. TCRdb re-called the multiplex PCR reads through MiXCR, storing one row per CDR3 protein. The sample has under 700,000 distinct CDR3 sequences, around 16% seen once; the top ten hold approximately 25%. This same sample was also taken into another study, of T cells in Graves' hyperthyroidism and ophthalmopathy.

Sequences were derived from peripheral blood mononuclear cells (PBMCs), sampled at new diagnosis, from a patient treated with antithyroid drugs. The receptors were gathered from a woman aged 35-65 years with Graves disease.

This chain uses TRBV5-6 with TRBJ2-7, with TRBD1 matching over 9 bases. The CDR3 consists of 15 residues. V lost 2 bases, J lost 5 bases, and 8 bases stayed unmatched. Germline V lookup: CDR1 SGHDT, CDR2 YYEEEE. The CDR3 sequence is CASSFRGTGPDEQYF. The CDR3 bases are TGTGCCAGCAGCTTCCGTGGGACAGGGCCGGACGAGCAGTACTTC.

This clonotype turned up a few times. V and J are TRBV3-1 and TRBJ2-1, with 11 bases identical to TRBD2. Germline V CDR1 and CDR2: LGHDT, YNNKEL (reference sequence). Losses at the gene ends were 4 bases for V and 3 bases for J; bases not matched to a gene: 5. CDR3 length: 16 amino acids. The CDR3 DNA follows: TGTGCCAGCAGCCTTTTAGCGGGGGGGCTCTACAATGAGCAGTTCTTC. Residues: CASSLLAGGLYNEQFF.

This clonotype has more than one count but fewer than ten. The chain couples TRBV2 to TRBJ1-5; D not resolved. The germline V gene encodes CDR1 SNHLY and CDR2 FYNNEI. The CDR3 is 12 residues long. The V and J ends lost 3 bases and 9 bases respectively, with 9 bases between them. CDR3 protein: CASSDLGWPQHF. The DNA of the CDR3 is TGTGCCAGCAGTGACCTCGGGTGGCCCCAGCATTTT.

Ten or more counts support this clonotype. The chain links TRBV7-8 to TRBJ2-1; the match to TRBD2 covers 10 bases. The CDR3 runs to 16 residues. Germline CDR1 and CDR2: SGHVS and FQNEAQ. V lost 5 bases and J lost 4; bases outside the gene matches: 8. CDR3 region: CASSLLAGGGYNEQFF. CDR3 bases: TGTGCCAGCAGCCTCTTAGCGGGGGGCGGGTACAATGAGCAGTTCTTC.

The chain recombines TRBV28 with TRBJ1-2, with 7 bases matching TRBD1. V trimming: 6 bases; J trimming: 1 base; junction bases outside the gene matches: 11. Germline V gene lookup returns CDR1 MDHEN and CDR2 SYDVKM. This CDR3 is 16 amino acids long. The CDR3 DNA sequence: TGTGCCAGCAGCTCGCCTCCGGGACAGTTTAACTATGGCTACACCTTC. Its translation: CASSSPPGQFNYGYTF.

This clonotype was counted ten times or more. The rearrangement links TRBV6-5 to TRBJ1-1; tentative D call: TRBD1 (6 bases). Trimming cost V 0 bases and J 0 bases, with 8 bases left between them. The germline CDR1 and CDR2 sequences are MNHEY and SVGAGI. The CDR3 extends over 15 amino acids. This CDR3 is CASSYSGGMNTEAFF. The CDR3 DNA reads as TGTGCCAGCAGTTACTCGGGGGGCATGAACACTGAAGCTTTCTTT.